The 11 T cell receptor beta chains listed next were all sequenced from one sample in a study of blood T cells in healthy people across ages. With a J-beta primer mix and a sample-barcoded 5' primer, a second PCR ran roughly 6 to 11 cycles. MiXCR, applied by TCRdb to the 5' RACE reads, yields one record per CDR3 protein. This sample has fewer than 950,000 distinct CDR3 sequences, with around 34% found just once. Specimen: blood. The source of these receptors is a man between 18 and 29 years old in good health.

This chain uses TRBV11-2 with TRBJ2-7, with 9 bases matching TRBD1. Germline V gives CDR1 SGHAT, CDR2 FQNNGV. J gave up 7 bases and V 10 bases, and 14 bases lay outside the gene matches. The CDR3 length is 14 residues. The CDR3 reads CATNFPGTGREQYF. For the CDR3, the DNA is TGTGCCACCAACTTCCCCGGGACAGGGCGAGAGCAGTACTTC.

CDR3 DNA: TGTGCCAGCAGCCCAGGGCGGGGGGCTTTTAACACCGGGGAGCTGTTTTTT. Translated, it gives CASSPGRGAFNTGELFF. V gene TRBV25-1 combines with J gene TRBJ2-2, with 8 positions matching TRBD2. The CDR3 sequence is 17 residues long. Germline trimming cut 6 bases from V and 2 bases from J; bases unmatched to any gene: 11. Germline V gene sequence: CDR1 MGHDK, CDR2 SYGVNS. The whole variable domain, remainder taken from reference TRBV25-1 and TRBJ2-2, is EADIYQTPRYLVIGTGKKITLECSQTMGHDKMYWYQQDPGMELHLIHYSYGVNSTEKGDLSSESTVSRIRTEHFPLTLESARPSHTSQYLCASSPGRGAFNTGELFFGEGSRLTVL.

This chain links TRBV12-3 or TRBV12-4 with TRBJ2-3, with TRBD2 identical over 10 bases. The CDR3 is 16 amino acids. The junction had 10 bases not matched to a gene; V was cut back by 6 bases and J by 4 bases. CDR3 nucleotide sequence: TGTGCCAGCAGCTTCACCCCTCTAGCGGGAGCAGATACGCAGTATTTT. It yields the protein CASSFTPLAGADTQYF.

The chain couples TRBV5-4 to TRBJ2-1, with D possibly being TRBD1 (6 bases). This CDR3 is built from 13 residues. Germline V gene lookup returns CDR1 SGHNT and CDR2 YYREEE (reference sequence). V was pared by 4 bases and J by 6 bases, with 11 bases between. The CDR3 reads CASSRDISNEQFF. The CDR3 nucleotides read TGTGCCAGCAGCCGGGACATAAGCAATGAGCAGTTCTTC.

This clonotype was observed at least ten times. This rearrangement joins TRBV29-1 to TRBJ1-2; 7 bases align to TRBD1. With V trimmed by 6 bases and J by 8 bases, 12 bases remained unmatched. There are 13 residues in the CDR3. Looked up from germline, CDR1 is SQVTM and CDR2 is ANQGSEA. The CDR3: CSVTRDSTDGYTF. The CDR3 DNA reads TGCAGCGTGACCCGGGACAGCACGGACGGCTACACCTTC. The entire variable domain, with the rest obtained from reference TRBV29-1 and TRBJ1-2, is as follows: SAVISQKPSRDICQRGTSLTIQCQVDSQVTMMFWYRQQPGQSLTLIATANQGSEATYESGFVIDKFPISRPNLTFSTLTVSNMSPEDSSIYLCSVTRDSTDGYTFGSGTRLTVV.

CDR3 amino acids: CASSSRTGGDTQYF. CDR3 nucleotides: TGTGCCAGCAGCTCCCGGACAGGGGGAGATACGCAGTATTTT. This chain uses TRBV7-2 with TRBJ2-3, with 10 bases lining up with TRBD1. The CDR3 contains 14 residues. Germline V lookup: CDR1 SGHTA, CDR2 FQGNSA. With V trimmed by 4 bases and J by 5 bases, 3 bases remained unmatched.

This clonotype showed up just a few times. The rearrangement links TRBV7-2 to TRBJ2-5; 12 bases agree with TRBD2. Germline loops: CDR1 SGHTA, CDR2 FQGNSA. The CDR3 length is 14 residues. V lost 6 bases and J lost 5; bases outside the gene matches: 4. The CDR3 reads CASRSSGGAETQYF. DNA of the CDR3: TGTGCCAGCAGATCTAGCGGGGGGGCGGAGACCCAGTACTTC.

The gene calls are TRBV29-1 and TRBJ1-1; no firm D call. V gave up 2 bases and J gave up 2 bases, with 12 bases separating them. The germline gives CDR1 SQVTM, CDR2 ANQGSEA. CDR3 length: 14 residues. The CDR3 coding sequence is TGCAGCGTTGAATCTCCGACGGGAAACACTGAAGCTTTCTTT. It specifies CSVESPTGNTEAFF.

This chain connects TRBV27 to TRBJ2-3, with TRBD2 identical over 14 bases. Germline CDR1 and CDR2: MNHEY and SMNVEV (reference sequence). V trimming: 5 bases; J trimming: 8 bases; junction bases outside the gene matches: 6. CDR3 length: 15 residues. DNA for the CDR3: TGTGCCAGCAGTCTAGGACTAGCGGGGGGTCTTACGCAGTATTTT. It translates to CASSLGLAGGLTQYF.

V gene TRBV28 combines with J gene TRBJ2-7; the D gene could be TRBD1 or TRBD2 (5 bases each). Germline CDR1 and CDR2: MDHEN and SYDVKM. The CDR3 totals 14 residues. V shed 5 bases and J shed 0 bases, with 11 bases lying between them. CDR3: CASSGPGRSYEQYF. As DNA, the CDR3 is TGTGCCAGCAGTGGTCCGGGACGCTCCTACGAGCAGTACTTC. The full variable domain, its missing parts supplied by reference TRBV28 and TRBJ2-7, is DVKVTQSSRYLVKRTGEKVFLECVQDMDHENMFWYRQDPGLGLRLIYFSYDVKMKEKGDIPEGYSVSREKKERFSLILESASTNQTSMYLCASSGPGRSYEQYFGPGTRLTVT.

Points on this clonotype: This may be a read error, as it is one base from a much larger clone. CDR3: CASSHGLAGARDEQYF. The CDR3 region has the DNA TGTGCCAGCAGCCACGGACTAGCGGGGGCCAGGGATGAGCAGTACTTC. The genes are TRBV12-3 or TRBV12-4 and TRBJ2-7; the match to TRBD2 covers 13 bases. This CDR3 contains 16 residues. Trimming at V came to 6 bases and at J to 7 bases, leaving 12 bases not matched to a gene.